Below are 28 T cell receptor beta chains sequenced from a single sample in a study of blood T cells in healthy people across ages. A sample-barcoded 5' primer and a J-beta primer mix were used in a second PCR of roughly 6 to 12 cycles. Each CDR3 protein is one row after TCRdb ran MiXCR on the 5' RACE reads. This table has 700,000 to 900,000 distinct CDR3 sequences, around a quarter appearing once. This same sample was also part of a study on T cells of mothers and their children.

Input material: blood. These receptors were taken from a boy aged 10-17 years in good health.

The V call is TRBV6-1, the J call TRBJ2-1; 8 nucleotides match TRBD1. The CDR3 extends over 14 amino acids. The trim removed 10 bases at V and 4 bases at J, leaving 9 bases unmatched. CDR1 MNHNS and CDR2 SASEGT come from the germline V gene. CDR3 in DNA: TGTGCCATAAGGAGGGGACAGGATTACAATGAGCAGTTCTTC. This gives the protein CAIRRGQDYNEQFF.

The rearrangement uses TRBV10-3 and TRBJ2-2, with D maybe TRBD1 (6 bases). The V and J ends lost 10 bases and 4 bases respectively, with 16 bases between them. The germline V gene has CDR1 ENHRY and CDR2 SYGVKD. The CDR3 has 14 residues. Written as DNA, the CDR3 is TGTGCCACCAGGGGAGAGATGGGCACCGGGGAGCTGTTTTTT. As protein: CATRGEMGTGELFF.

In its sample, this clonotype was seen a few times. The final CDR3 position lacks the conserved phenylalanine or tryptophan, pointing to a likely read error. The limits of the CDR3 on the DNA are not certain, so only TCRdb's listed CDR3 is given. The gene calls are TRBV10-3 and TRBJ2-1; the DNA was not compared with TRBD2, the D call given in the table. The CDR3 has 12 residues if both end residues are counted. The germline V gene encodes CDR1 ENHRY and CDR2 SYGVKD. CDR3 sequence reads: CAISETSGGQLV.

The table lists this clonotype with a few counts. V and J are TRBV2 and TRBJ2-5; weak D call: TRBD1 (6 bases). V lost 2 bases to trimming and J lost 7 bases, with 17 bases between them. Germline assignment: CDR1 SNHLY and CDR2 FYNNEI. This CDR3 contains 15 residues. The CDR3 DNA reads TGTGCCAGCAGTGAAACAGGGACCGGCAGTTGGACCCAGTACTTC. Amino acids: CASSETGTGSWTQYF.

This clonotype was seen only a few times. The chain recombines TRBV6-2 or TRBV6-3 with TRBJ2-2; 8 nucleotides align to TRBD2. This CDR3 comprises 17 residues. The junction had 12 bases not matched to a gene; V was cut back by 2 bases and J by 7 bases. CDR1 MNHEY and CDR2 SVGEGT come from the germline V gene. The CDR3 DNA is TGTGCCAGCAGTTACGGAGCGGGGGACCCTCGGGGCGGGGAGCTGTTTTTT. Its protein is CASSYGAGDPRGGELFF.

There are a few counts of this clonotype. This sequence joins TRBV2 and TRBJ2-7; 8 bases agree with TRBD1. This CDR3 comprises 11 residues. V shed 6 bases, J shed 8 bases, and the junction held 3 bases outside the gene matches. The germline CDR1 and CDR2 sequences are SNHLY and FYNNEI. CDR3 region: CASRGQEKQYF. The CDR3 region has the DNA TGTGCCAGCAGGGGACAGGAGAAGCAGTACTTC.

Only a few counts were recorded for this clonotype. J is TRBJ2-5 and V is TRBV24-1, with D perhaps TRBD1 (6 bases). The J call may be in error: the DNA end matches TRBJ2-1 better. From germline, CDR1 is KGHDR and CDR2 SFDVKD. The CDR3 totals 12 residues. This chain's CDR3 is CATSGQEDEQFF. The CDR3 region has the DNA TGTGCCACCAGTGGACAGGAGGATGAGCAGTTCTTC.

This clonotype was counted at least ten times. The gene calls are TRBV28 and TRBJ2-4; D call uncertain. This CDR3 is built from 14 residues. Germline CDR1 and CDR2: MDHEN and SYDVKM. Trimming removed 6 bases at V and 6 bases at J, with 15 bases between. The CDR3 reads CASSRTVDGNIQYF. The CDR3 coding sequence is TGTGCCAGCAGCAGAACGGTGGATGGAAACATTCAGTACTTC.

V is TRBV15 and J is TRBJ2-5; unclear D gene. V gave up 6 bases and J gave up 1 base, with 12 bases separating them. CDR1 LNHNV and CDR2 YYDKDF come from the germline V gene (reference sequence). This CDR3 is built from 14 residues. The CDR3 DNA reads TGTGCCACCAGAGTCGGACGGCCCCAAGAGACCCAGTACTTC. This sequence encodes CATRVGRPQETQYF. Complete variable domain (other parts from reference TRBV15 and TRBJ2-5): DAMVIQNPRYQVTQFGKPVTLSCSQTLNHNVMYWYQQKSSQAPKLLFHYYDKDFNNEADTPDNFQSRRPNTSFCFLDIRSPGLGDTAMYLCATRVGRPQETQYFGPGTRLLVL.

This clonotype turned up a few times. This chain links TRBV4-1 with TRBJ1-2, with 7 bases identical to TRBD1. Germline values: CDR1 MGHRA, CDR2 YSYEKL. The J segment lost 0 bases and the V segment lost 2 bases, leaving 6 bases of the junction unmatched. The CDR3 extends over 16 amino acids. The CDR3 sequence: CASSQTAGTANYGYTF. The CDR3 DNA reads as TGCGCCAGCAGCCAAACCGCCGGGACAGCTAACTATGGCTACACCTTC.

This sequence joins TRBV29-1 and TRBJ1-4; weak D call: TRBD1 (5 bases). CDR1 is SQVTM and CDR2 is ANQGSEA in the germline V gene. With 4 bases removed from V and 2 bases from J, the gap between germline ends came to 11 bases. This CDR3 region has 14 residues. CDR3 bases: TGCAGCGTTGGGAGGGGATTCACTAATGAAAAACTGTTTTTT. Its protein is CSVGRGFTNEKLFF.

The chain has TRBV7-9 and TRBJ1-1; D uncertain. Germline V gene sequence: CDR1 SEHNR, CDR2 FQNEAQ (reference sequence). The CDR3 runs 10 residues. Trimming cost V 11 bases and J 7 bases, with 11 bases left between them. The CDR3 coding sequence is TGTGCCCCCGGGGAGGGTGAAGCTTTCTTT. It codes for CAPGEGEAFF. Combining the CDR3 with reference TRBV7-9 and TRBJ1-1 gives the whole variable domain DTGVSQNPRHKITKRGQNVTFRCDPISEHNRLYWYRQTLGQGPEFLTYFQNEAQLEKSRLLSDRFSAERPKGSFSTLEIQRTEQGDSAMYLCAPGEGEAFFGQGTRLTVV.

This chain uses TRBV2 with TRBJ2-5; maybe TRBD1 (6 bases). Germline V gene lookup returns CDR1 SNHLY and CDR2 FYNNEI. This CDR3 has 16 amino acids. Trimming removed 3 bases at V and 5 bases at J, with 19 bases between. CDR3: CASSEGVQGPRETQYF. DNA of the CDR3: TGTGCCAGCAGTGAGGGGGTACAGGGCCCGAGGGAGACCCAGTACTTC.

For this clonotype: Given the absence of the conserved phenylalanine or tryptophan at the CDR3 end, a read error is likely. The rearrangement links TRBV29-1 to TRBJ2-3, with 8 bases that match TRBD1. The CDR3 contains 11 residues. J was trimmed by 6 bases and V by 8 bases; bases with no gene match: 4. Germline CDR1 SQVTM, CDR2 ANQGSEA. The CDR3 DNA reads TGCAGCCAGGGGGCCCCGGATACGCAGTATTCT. It codes for CSQGAPDTQYS.

The chain is built from TRBV12-2 and TRBJ1-5; the table's D call, TRBD1, was not checked against the DNA. TRBV12-2 constitutes a pseudogene. The CDR3 contains 13 residues. For the CDR3, the DNA is TGTGCAAGTACGCAGCCGACAGTTCAGCCCCAGCATTTT. It translates to CASTQPTVQPQHF.

This clonotype was counted a few times. J is TRBJ2-5 and V is TRBV30, with 11 bases identical to TRBD2. The J call is doubtful: the DNA matches TRBJ2-1 better. The CDR3 runs to 13 residues. Germline V CDR1 and CDR2: GTSNPN, SVGIG (reference sequence). In nucleotides, the CDR3 is TGTGCCTGGAGTTTAGCGGGGGGGCGCGAGCAGTTCTTC. It is translated as CAWSLAGGREQFF.

Many counts were recorded for this clonotype. The chain links TRBV2 to TRBJ2-2; TRBD1 agrees at 7 bases. The CDR3 spans 15 residues. Germline V lookup: CDR1 SNHLY, CDR2 FYNNEI. V lost 6 bases to trimming and J lost 2 bases; unmatched junction nucleotides: 6. As DNA, the CDR3 is TGTGCCAGCAGCCCAGACAGGGCAAACACCGGGGAGCTGTTTTTT. Protein sequence: CASSPDRANTGELFF.

This chain links TRBV20-1 with TRBJ2-7; TRBD1 matches 8 bases. The J segment lost 7 bases and the V segment lost 5 bases, leaving 10 bases of the junction unmatched. The CDR3 loop spans 13 amino acids. Germline V gives CDR1 DFQATT, CDR2 SNEGSKA (reference sequence). The CDR3 is CSAPGQASGEQYF. CDR3 DNA: TGCAGTGCTCCGGGACAGGCCTCGGGAGAGCAGTACTTC.

CDR3 DNA: TGTGCCAGCAGCTATACAGGGTTAGGCTATAATTCACCCCTCCACTTT. Encoded protein: CASSYTGLGYNSPLHF. The chain links TRBV12-3 or TRBV12-4 to TRBJ1-6, with a weak D call TRBD1 (6 bases). The CDR3 runs 16 residues. V lost 6 bases, J lost 3 bases, and 15 bases lay in between.

The rearrangement links TRBV13 to TRBJ2-5; possibly TRBD1 for D (6 bases). The J call may be wrong; the DNA end is better matched by TRBJ2-7. Germline values: CDR1 PRHDT, CDR2 FYEKMQ (reference sequence). This CDR3 contains 14 residues. CDR3 DNA sequence: TGTGCCAGCAGCTTAGGGAACAGGGCCTACGAGCAGTACTTC. Amino acid sequence: CASSLGNRAYEQYF.

This clonotype was seen more than once but under ten times. The rearrangement joins TRBV28 to TRBJ2-5; 8 positions match TRBD2. The V segment lost 6 bases and the J segment 0 bases; nucleotides outside the gene matches: 6. The CDR3 loop spans 15 amino acids. Germline values: CDR1 MDHEN, CDR2 SYDVKM. The CDR3: CASRPPGGYQETQYF. CDR3 sequence (DNA): TGTGCCAGCAGACCTCCGGGGGGGTACCAAGAGACCCAGTACTTC.

This chain joins TRBV4-3 and TRBJ2-1; D remains unclear. Germline V CDR1 and CDR2: LGHNA, YSLEER. V was pared by 0 bases and J by 12 bases, with 9 bases between. The CDR3 covers 12 residues. The CDR3 loop reads CASSQDNAVQFF. Written as DNA, the CDR3 is TGCGCCAGCAGCCAAGATAATGCAGTGCAGTTCTTC.

In its sample, this clonotype was seen a few times. The chain carries TRBV9 and TRBJ1-2; the D gene is possibly TRBD1 (6 bases). Germline V gene lookup returns CDR1 SGDLS and CDR2 YYNGEE. The CDR3 contains 14 residues. V was clipped by 3 bases and J by 5 bases, with 14 bases between them. The CDR3 DNA reads TGTGCCAGCAGCGGGGCGGACAGAACTTATGGCTACACCTTC. It codes for CASSGADRTYGYTF.

This clonotype was counted between two and nine times. V is TRBV12-3 or TRBV12-4 and J is TRBJ1-4, with a weak D call TRBD1 (6 bases). The CDR3 loop spans 13 amino acids. V was pared by 8 bases and J by 7 bases, with 14 bases between. For the CDR3, the DNA is TGTGCCAGCCTACAGGGAGGGGGTGAAAAACTGTTTTTT. It specifies CASLQGGGEKLFF.

The chain links TRBV15 to TRBJ2-1; a possible D gene is TRBD2 (6 bases). The V gene lost 5 bases and the J gene lost 10 bases, with 12 bases spanning the gap. Per the germline V gene, CDR1 is LNHNV and CDR2 is YYDKDF (reference sequence). CDR3 length equals 12 residues. Here the CDR3 reads CATSPRDWEQFF. The CDR3 DNA is TGTGCCACCAGCCCCCGGGACTGGGAGCAGTTCTTC.

The table lists this clonotype with a few counts. This chain links TRBV7-6 with TRBJ2-6; D may be TRBD2 (5 bases). CDR1 and CDR2 from the germline V gene are SGHVS and FNYEAQ. The CDR3 contains 16 residues. V lost 5 bases and J 0 bases, leaving 11 bases between the germline ends. This CDR3 is CASSEGRASGANVLTF. The CDR3 DNA follows: TGTGCCAGCAGCGAGGGCCGGGCCTCTGGGGCCAACGTCCTGACTTTC.

This chain connects TRBV6-1 to TRBJ2-2; either TRBD1 or TRBD2 may fit D (5 bases each). This CDR3 is built from 18 residues. Trimming took off 5 bases at V and 0 bases at J, with 19 bases between the two ends. Germline-derived CDR1 and CDR2 are MNHNS and SASEGT. The CDR3 here is CASSRDRVPIANTGELFF. CDR3 nucleotides: TGTGCCAGCAGTAGGGACCGGGTACCTATAGCGAACACCGGGGAGCTGTTTTTT.

This clonotype occurred a few times. V and J are TRBV5-1 and TRBJ1-1, with D unclear. V was pared by 3 bases and J by 5 bases, with 14 bases between. Germline CDR1 SGHRS, CDR2 YFSETQ. This CDR3 spans 14 amino acids. CDR3: CASSWRAKNTEAFF. CDR3 nucleotides: TGCGCCAGCAGCTGGAGGGCGAAGAATACTGAAGCTTTCTTT.